The 27 T cell receptor beta chains in this list originate from one sample, sequenced in a study of shared clonotypes between healthy human individuals. The table came from immunoSEQ multiplex PCR; TCRdb's copy has only in-frame clones and leaves some out. The data show approximately 460,000 clones, approximately 77% seen once. Sample: PBMCs. The receptors derive from a middle-aged woman in good health. Some clones in this sample may be carry-over from other donors' samples.

The chain employs TRBV19 and TRBJ2-7, with TRBD2 as a possible D gene (5 bases). The V end lost 4 bases, the J end lost 10 bases, and 17 bases lay between the germline ends. This CDR3 spans 13 amino acids. The germline CDR1 and CDR2 sequences are LNHDA and SQIVND (reference sequence). In DNA, the CDR3 is TGTGCCAGTAGTAACTCCCCGGGGAGTTTTCAGTACTTC. Encoded protein: CASSNSPGSFQYF.

DNA for the CDR3: TGTGCCAGCTCACGCGGACAGTACTACGAGCAGTACTTC. Protein: CASSRGQYYEQYF. The chain recombines TRBV18 with TRBJ2-7; D is possibly TRBD1 (6 bases). Trimming left V 4 bases short and J 3 bases short, with 10 bases between. Germline V gene sequence: CDR1 KGHSH, CDR2 LQKENI. CDR3 length equals 13 residues. Variable domain in full (rest from reference TRBV18 and TRBJ2-7): NAGVMQNPRHLVRRRGQEARLRCSPMKGHSHVYWYRQLPEEGLKFMVYLQKENIIDESGMPKERFSAEFPKEGPSILRIQQVVRGDSAAYFCASSRGQYYEQYFGPGTRLTVT.

The chain recombines TRBV5-1 with TRBJ2-5, with a possible D match to TRBD2 (6 bases). Germline CDR1 SGHRS, CDR2 YFSETQ. This CDR3 contains 17 residues. V was clipped by 2 bases and J by 2 bases, with 19 bases between them. In DNA, the CDR3 is TGCGCCAGCAGCTTCCTACCCGGGAGCTGGGGACAAGAGACCCAGTACTTC. Translating it yields CASSFLPGSWGQETQYF.

This sequence joins TRBV27 and TRBJ2-6; tentatively, D is TRBD2 (6 bases). The V gene's germline CDR1 is MNHEY and CDR2 SMNVEV (reference sequence). The CDR3 covers 17 residues. V dropped 4 bases and J dropped 4 bases, with 17 bases sitting between them. The CDR3 loop is CASSSPGLARGANVLTF. The CDR3 coding sequence is TGTGCCAGCAGTTCGCCGGGGCTAGCGCGGGGGGCCAACGTCCTGACTTTC.

Regarding this clone: This specimen includes other DNA sequences encoding the same CDR3. The CDR3 sequence is CASSLSGGTEAFF. Written as DNA, the CDR3 is TGTGCCAGCAGCTTATCAGGCGGAACTGAAGCTTTCTTT. The genes are TRBV7-9 and TRBJ1-1, with D uncertain. The V gene lost 2 bases and the J gene lost 5 bases, with 9 bases spanning the gap. The CDR3 spans 13 residues. Germline CDR1 is SEHNR and CDR2 is FQNEAQ (reference sequence).

Comments on this clone: With only one base between it and a far larger clone, this is likely a read error. Other nucleotide sequences in the sample specify the same CDR3. The chain is built from TRBV30 and TRBJ1-5; D possibly corresponds to TRBD1 (6 bases). V was shortened by 5 bases and J by 5 bases, with 13 bases between the two germline ends. CDR1 GTSNPN and CDR2 SVGIG come from the germline V gene (reference sequence). This CDR3 has 13 residues. For the CDR3, the DNA is TGTGCCTGGTCCACGGGGGCCGATCAGCCCCAGCATTTT. Protein: CAWSTGADQPQHF.

This clone was counted a single time. The gene calls are TRBV29-1 and TRBJ2-3, with D tentatively TRBD1 or TRBD2 (5 bases each). The germline gives CDR1 SQVTM, CDR2 ANQGSEA. The CDR3 sequence is 15 residues long. Trimming took 1 base from V and 0 from J, leaving 11 bases between them. In DNA, the CDR3 is TGCAGCGTTGAAGGTGGGACGGGAAGCACAGATACGCAGTATTTT. It specifies CSVEGGTGSTDTQYF.

With respect to this clone: Given a far larger clone just one base away, this is likely a sequencing read error. The same CDR3 can be traced to other DNA sequences in this sample. The chain employs TRBV27 and TRBJ1-2; 9 bases map to TRBD1. CDR3 length equals 16 residues. Germline V gives CDR1 MNHEY, CDR2 SMNVEV (reference sequence). This chain's CDR3 is CASSFLRTGAYYGYTF. The DNA of the CDR3 is TGTGCTAGCAGTTTCCTCCGGACAGGGGCGTACTATGGCTACACCTTC.

This chain uses TRBV27 with TRBJ2-5; either TRBD1 or TRBD2 may supply D (5 bases each). This CDR3 comprises 15 residues. Per the germline V gene, CDR1 is MNHEY and CDR2 is SMNVEV (reference sequence). The V end was cut by 3 bases, the J end by 3 bases, with 14 bases between. The CDR3 sequence: CASSFDGTDKETQYF. CDR3 in DNA: TGTGCCAGCAGTTTTGACGGGACGGACAAAGAGACCCAGTACTTC.

In DNA form, the CDR3 reads TGTGCCAGCTCACCAGGGGGGGCGCGCACTGAAGCTTTCTTT. This sequence encodes CASSPGGARTEAFF. The chain recombines TRBV18 with TRBJ1-1; possibly TRBD1 for D (6 bases). Trimming removed 2 bases at V and 4 bases at J, with 11 bases between. The CDR3 runs 14 residues. Germline CDR1 reads KGHSH; CDR2 reads LQKENI.

The gene calls are TRBV28 and TRBJ2-5; tentative D call: TRBD2 (6 bases). With 4 bases removed from V and 2 bases from J, the gap between germline ends came to 11 bases. The CDR3 loop spans 14 amino acids. Germline CDR1 reads MDHEN; CDR2 reads SYDVKM. The CDR3 loop is CASSYLGLQETQYF. The CDR3, as DNA: TGTGCCAGCAGTTATCTGGGACTTCAAGAGACCCAGTACTTC.

This chain joins TRBV7-5 and TRBJ1-2; the D call in the table, TRBD1, was not verified against the DNA. TRBV7-5 is given as a pseudogene. This CDR3 contains 13 residues. The CDR3 loop is CASSLDTGSGYTF. The CDR3 DNA reads as TGTGCCAGCAGCTTAGACACAGGGTCCGGCTACACCTTC.

The rearrangement links TRBV5-1 to TRBJ2-4, with 8 positions matching TRBD1. Germline V lookup: CDR1 SGHRS, CDR2 YFSETQ. The CDR3 sequence is 17 residues long. The V and J ends lost 0 bases and 8 bases, in that order; junction bases with no gene match: 13. CDR3 amino acids: CASSLGGQGTGSDIQYF. Here the CDR3 DNA reads TGCGCCAGCAGCTTGGGAGGACAGGGCACTGGTTCTGACATTCAGTACTTC. Using reference TRBV5-1 and TRBJ2-4 for the parts outside the CDR3, the full variable domain is KAGVTQTPRYLIKTRGQQVTLSCSPISGHRSVSWYQQTPGQGLQFLFEYFSETQRNKGNFPGRFSGRQFSNSRSEMNVSTLELGDSALYLCASSLGGQGTGSDIQYFGAGTRLSVL.

The chain employs TRBV18 and TRBJ1-4; weak D call: TRBD1 (5 bases). The CDR3 covers 15 residues. CDR1 is KGHSH, CDR2 LQKENI, per germline. The V gene lost 3 bases and the J gene lost 8 bases, with 16 bases spanning the gap. CDR3 in amino acids: CASSPRGWAAEKLFF. The CDR3 DNA reads as TGTGCCAGCTCACCGAGGGGTTGGGCAGCAGAAAAACTGTTTTTT.

The chain uses TRBV7-6 and TRBJ2-5; D gene uncertain. CDR1 is SGHVS and CDR2 is FNYEAQ in the germline V gene. This CDR3 has 13 amino acids. V shed 2 bases and J shed 4 bases, with 8 bases lying between them. The CDR3 DNA sequence: TGTGCCAGCAGCTTACACAACGGAGAGACCCAGTACTTC. Translated: CASSLHNGETQYF.

This clone was picked up a small number of times. This chain joins TRBV5-1 and TRBJ2-4; D may be TRBD2 (6 bases). CDR1 and CDR2 (germline): SGHRS, YFSETQ. V lost 7 bases, J lost 8 bases, and 10 bases lay in between. The CDR3 is made up of 11 amino acids. CDR3 sequence reads: CASGPGDIQYF. As DNA, the CDR3 is TGCGCCAGCGGGCCGGGGGACATTCAGTACTTC.

This chain links TRBV28 with TRBJ2-2; 10 positions match TRBD2. V trimming: 4 bases; J trimming: 4 bases; junction bases outside the gene matches: 21. The CDR3 spans 21 residues. CDR1 and CDR2 from the germline V gene are MDHEN and SYDVKM. The CDR3, as DNA: TGTGCCAGCAGTTCCAAATCGTCTCTAGCGGGAGAAATCGAGGGCACCGGGGAGCTGTTTTTT. Its translation is CASSSKSSLAGEIEGTGELFF.

Of note for this clone: No DNA is shown, since the ends of the CDR3 on it are uncertain; the CDR3 is the one TCRdb lists. The chain links TRBV10-1 to TRBJ1-5. Both ends counted, the CDR3 spans 17 residues. Germline-derived CDR1 and CDR2 are WNHNN and SYGVQD (reference sequence). The CDR3 loop reads CASNFGPATPRRQPQHF.

The chain employs TRBV14 and TRBJ1-2; no reliable D call. CDR3 length: 15 residues. V lost 1 base and J 4 bases, leaving 13 bases between the germline ends. Germline V gene sequence: CDR1 SGHDN, CDR2 FVKESK. The DNA for the CDR3 is TGTGCCAGCAGCCAAGGGGGAGGACTGGGCTATGGCTACACCTTC. It codes for CASSQGGGLGYGYTF.

This clone was seen once. The chain joins TRBV19 to TRBJ2-2; D is perhaps TRBD1 (5 bases). Germline V lookup: CDR1 LNHDA, CDR2 SQIVND (reference sequence). CDR3 length: 14 residues. Trimming stripped 1 base from V and 3 bases from J, with 6 bases between. CDR3 DNA sequence: TGTGCCAGTAGTATAGCCAGGGACACCGGGGAGCTGTTTTTT. Protein: CASSIARDTGELFF.

On this clone: This likely reflects a read error, since a far larger clone is one base away. V usage is TRBV30 and J usage is TRBJ1-2; D gene uncertain. V was clipped by 2 bases and J by 6 bases, with 10 bases between them. Germline CDR1 is GTSNPN and CDR2 is SVGIG (reference sequence). This CDR3 contains 12 residues. The CDR3 sequence: CAWSRPTHGYTF. DNA for the CDR3: TGTGCCTGGAGTCGACCGACCCATGGCTACACCTTC.

This clone has only one observation. The chain joins TRBV7-2 to TRBJ1-3, with unresolved D. Germline V gene sequence: CDR1 SGHTA, CDR2 FQGNSA. The CDR3 spans 14 residues. With 0 bases removed from V and 0 bases from J, the gap between germline ends came to 3 bases. The DNA for the CDR3 is TGTGCCAGCAGCTTAGCAGGCTCTGGAAACACCATATATTTT. This sequence encodes CASSLAGSGNTIYF.

The chain combines TRBV10-1 with TRBJ2-3; D is possibly TRBD1 or TRBD2 (5 bases each). Deletions cut 3 bases from V and 2 bases from J, with 6 bases between. The CDR3 is 13 residues long. Germline V gene lookup returns CDR1 WNHNN and CDR2 SYGVQD (reference sequence). Here the CDR3 DNA reads TGCGCCAGCAGTGACGGGGCCACAGATACGCAGTATTTT. As protein: CASSDGATDTQYF.

The chain has TRBV7-3 and TRBJ2-1; 10 bases fit TRBD2. This CDR3 region has 15 residues. V trimming: 3 bases; J trimming: 5 bases; junction bases outside the gene matches: 4. CDR1 is SGHTA and CDR2 is FQGTGA in the germline V gene. CDR3 amino acids: CASSLGTSENNEQFF. The CDR3 coding sequence is TGTGCCAGCAGCTTGGGGACTAGCGAGAACAATGAGCAGTTCTTC.

The V call is TRBV6-5, the J call TRBJ2-7; D is perhaps TRBD1 (5 bases). The CDR3 loop spans 13 amino acids. Trimming stripped 8 bases from V and 6 bases from J, with 17 bases between. Germline V gives CDR1 MNHEY, CDR2 SVGAGI. DNA of the CDR3: TGTGCCAGCCGGCCAGGGCAAGGATTCGAGCAGTACTTC. Protein: CASRPGQGFEQYF.

The DNA of the CDR3 is TGTGCCAGCAGCCAAGTTGAGTCAGGGAGCTCCTACGAGCAGTACTTC. It is translated as CASSQVESGSSYEQYF. The chain joins TRBV4-2 to TRBJ2-7, with D perhaps being TRBD1 or TRBD2 (5 bases each). Germline CDR1 and CDR2: LGHNA and YNFKEQ. The CDR3 is made up of 16 amino acids. The germline V and J ends were trimmed by 1 base and 0 bases, with 13 bases remaining between them.

This sequence joins TRBV29-1 and TRBJ1-2, with D unresolved. This CDR3 comprises 12 residues. CDR1 SQVTM and CDR2 ANQGSEA come from the germline V gene. V lost 0 bases and J 4 bases, leaving 6 bases between the germline ends. The CDR3: CSVEEHSYGYTF. For the CDR3, the DNA is TGCAGCGTTGAAGAACACAGCTATGGCTACACCTTC.